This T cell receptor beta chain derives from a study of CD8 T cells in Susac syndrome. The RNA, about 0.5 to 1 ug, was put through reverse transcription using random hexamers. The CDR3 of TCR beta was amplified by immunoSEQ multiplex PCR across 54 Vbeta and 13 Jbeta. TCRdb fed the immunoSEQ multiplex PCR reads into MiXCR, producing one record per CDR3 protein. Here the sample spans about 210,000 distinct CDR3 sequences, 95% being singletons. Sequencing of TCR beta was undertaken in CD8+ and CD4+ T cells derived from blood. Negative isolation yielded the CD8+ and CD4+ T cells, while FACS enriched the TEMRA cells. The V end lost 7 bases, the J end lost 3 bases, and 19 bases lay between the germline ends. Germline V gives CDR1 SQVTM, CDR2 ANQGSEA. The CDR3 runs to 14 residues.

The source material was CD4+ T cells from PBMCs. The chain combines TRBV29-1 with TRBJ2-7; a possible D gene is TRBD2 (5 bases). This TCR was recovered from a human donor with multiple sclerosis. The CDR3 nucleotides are TGCAGCGCATTGGCGAGAGGGATTCGCTACGAGCAGTACTTC. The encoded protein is CSALARGIRYEQYF.